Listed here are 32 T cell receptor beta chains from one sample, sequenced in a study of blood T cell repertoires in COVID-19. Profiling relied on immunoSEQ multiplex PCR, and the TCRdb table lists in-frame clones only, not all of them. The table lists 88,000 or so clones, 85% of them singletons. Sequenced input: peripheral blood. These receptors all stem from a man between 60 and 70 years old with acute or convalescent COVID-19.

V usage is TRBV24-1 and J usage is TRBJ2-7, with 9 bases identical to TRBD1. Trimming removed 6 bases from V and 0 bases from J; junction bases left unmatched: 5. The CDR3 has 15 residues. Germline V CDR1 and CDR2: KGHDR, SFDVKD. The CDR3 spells CATSYPGQGSYEQYF. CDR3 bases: TGTGCCACCAGTTATCCGGGACAGGGCTCCTACGAGCAGTACTTC.

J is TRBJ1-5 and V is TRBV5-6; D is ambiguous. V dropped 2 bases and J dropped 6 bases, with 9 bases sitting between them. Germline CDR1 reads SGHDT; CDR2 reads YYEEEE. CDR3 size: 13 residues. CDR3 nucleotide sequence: TGTGCCAGCAGCTTTAAGGGAGTTCAGCCCCAGCATTTT. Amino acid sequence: CASSFKGVQPQHF. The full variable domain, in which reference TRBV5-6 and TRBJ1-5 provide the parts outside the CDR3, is DAGVTQSPTHLIKTRGQQVTLRCSPKSGHDTVSWYQQALGQGPQFIFQYYEEEERQRGNFPDRFSGHQFPNYSSELNVNALLLGDSALYLCASSFKGVQPQHFGDGTRLSIL.

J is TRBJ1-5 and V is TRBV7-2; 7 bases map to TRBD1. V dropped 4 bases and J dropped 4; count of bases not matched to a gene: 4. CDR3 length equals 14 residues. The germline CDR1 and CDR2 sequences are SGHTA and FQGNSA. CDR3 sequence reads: CASSSTGSNQPQHF. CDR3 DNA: TGTGCCAGCAGCTCGACAGGGTCAAATCAGCCCCAGCATTTT. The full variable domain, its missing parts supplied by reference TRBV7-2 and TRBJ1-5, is GAGVSQSPSNKVTEKGKDVELRCDPISGHTALYWYRQSLGQGLEFLIYFQGNSAPDKSGLPSDRFSAERTGGSVSTLTIQRTQQEDSAVYLCASSSTGSNQPQHFGDGTRLSIL.

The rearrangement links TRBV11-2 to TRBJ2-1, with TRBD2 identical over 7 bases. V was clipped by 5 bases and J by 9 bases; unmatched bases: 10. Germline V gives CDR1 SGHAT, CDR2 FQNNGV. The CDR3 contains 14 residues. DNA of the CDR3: TGTGCCAGCAGCCAAACAGGACTAGTCGGTGAGCAGTTCTTC. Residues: CASSQTGLVGEQFF.

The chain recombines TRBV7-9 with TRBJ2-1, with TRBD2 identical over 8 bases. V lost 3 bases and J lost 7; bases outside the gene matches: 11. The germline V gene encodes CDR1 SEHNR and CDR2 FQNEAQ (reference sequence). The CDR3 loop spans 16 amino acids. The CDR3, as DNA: TGTGCCAGCAGCTTTTTCCGGTGGCGGGAGGCAAATGAGCAGTTCTTC. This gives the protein CASSFFRWREANEQFF.

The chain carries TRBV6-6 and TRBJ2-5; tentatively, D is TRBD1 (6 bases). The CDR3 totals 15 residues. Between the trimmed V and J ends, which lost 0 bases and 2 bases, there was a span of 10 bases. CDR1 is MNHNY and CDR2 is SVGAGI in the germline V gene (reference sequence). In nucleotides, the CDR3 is TGTGCCAGCAGTTACTCCGGGCAGGGGCAAGAGACCCAGTACTTC. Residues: CASSYSGQGQETQYF.

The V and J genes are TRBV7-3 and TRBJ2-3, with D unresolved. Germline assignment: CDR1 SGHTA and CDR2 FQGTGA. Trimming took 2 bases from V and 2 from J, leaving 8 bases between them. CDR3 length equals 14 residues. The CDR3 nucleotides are TGTGCCAGCAGCTTAGGCCAGAACACAGATACGCAGTATTTT. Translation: CASSLGQNTDTQYF.

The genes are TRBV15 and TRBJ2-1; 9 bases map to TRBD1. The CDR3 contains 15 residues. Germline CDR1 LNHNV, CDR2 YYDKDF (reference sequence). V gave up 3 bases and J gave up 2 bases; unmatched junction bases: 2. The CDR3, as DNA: TGTGCCACCAGCAGGGACAGGGGCCCCTACAATGAGCAGTTCTTC. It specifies CATSRDRGPYNEQFF.

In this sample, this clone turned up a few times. CDR3: CAISESLEGELFF. The CDR3 DNA follows: TGTGCCATCAGTGAGTCGTTAGAAGGGGAGCTGTTTTTT. The V and J genes are TRBV10-3 and TRBJ2-2; D unclear. V shed 0 bases and J shed 8 bases, with 7 bases lying between them. Per germline, CDR1 ENHRY and CDR2 SYGVKD. The CDR3 sequence is 13 residues long.

The chain's CDR3 is CASSERTAYEQYF. In nucleotides, the CDR3 is TGCGCCAGCAGCGAAAGGACAGCCTACGAGCAGTACTTC. The genes are TRBV5-1 and TRBJ2-7, with D possibly TRBD1 on 6 matching bases. The germline V gene has CDR1 SGHRS and CDR2 YFSETQ. Trimming removed 4 bases at V and 2 bases at J, with 10 bases between. This CDR3 comprises 13 residues.

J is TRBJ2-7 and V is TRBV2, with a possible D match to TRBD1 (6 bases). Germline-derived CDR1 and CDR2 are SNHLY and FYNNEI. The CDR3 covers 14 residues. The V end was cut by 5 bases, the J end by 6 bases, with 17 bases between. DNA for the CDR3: TGTGCCAGCAGTACAGGGTTAAACGTCCGCGAGCAGTACTTC. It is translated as CASSTGLNVREQYF.

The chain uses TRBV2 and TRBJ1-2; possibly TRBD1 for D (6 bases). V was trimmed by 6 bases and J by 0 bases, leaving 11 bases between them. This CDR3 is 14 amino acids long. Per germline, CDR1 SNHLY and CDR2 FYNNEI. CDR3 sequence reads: CASSVGQTNYGYTF. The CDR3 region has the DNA TGTGCCAGCAGCGTCGGACAGACTAACTATGGCTACACCTTC.

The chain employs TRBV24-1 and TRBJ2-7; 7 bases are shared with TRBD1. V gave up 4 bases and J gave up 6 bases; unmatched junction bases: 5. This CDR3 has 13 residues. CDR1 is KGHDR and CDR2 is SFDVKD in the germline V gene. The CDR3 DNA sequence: TGTGCCACCAGTGAGGCGACAGGGTCCGAGCAGTACTTC. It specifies CATSEATGSEQYF.

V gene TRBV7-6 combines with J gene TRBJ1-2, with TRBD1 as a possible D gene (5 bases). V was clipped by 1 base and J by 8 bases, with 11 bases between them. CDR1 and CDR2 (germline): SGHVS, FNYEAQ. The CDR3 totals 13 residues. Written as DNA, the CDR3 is TGTGCCAGCAGCTTAGGACGTCAGGGAGGCTACACCTTC. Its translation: CASSLGRQGGYTF.

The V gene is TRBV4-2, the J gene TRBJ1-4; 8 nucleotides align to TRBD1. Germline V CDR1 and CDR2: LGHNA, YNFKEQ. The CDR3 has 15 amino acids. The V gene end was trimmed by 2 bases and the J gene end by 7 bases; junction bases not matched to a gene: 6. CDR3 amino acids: CASSQWTGKSEKLFF. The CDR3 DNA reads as TGTGCCAGCAGCCAATGGACAGGGAAAAGTGAAAAACTGTTTTTT.

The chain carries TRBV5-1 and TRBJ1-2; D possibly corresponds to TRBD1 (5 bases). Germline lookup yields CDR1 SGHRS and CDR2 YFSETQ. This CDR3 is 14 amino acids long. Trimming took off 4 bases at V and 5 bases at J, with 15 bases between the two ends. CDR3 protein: CASSAGGTSYGYTF. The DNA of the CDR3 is TGCGCCAGCAGCGCCGGAGGGACCTCATATGGCTACACCTTC. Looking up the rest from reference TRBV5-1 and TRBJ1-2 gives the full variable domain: KAGVTQTPRYLIKTRGQQVTLSCSPISGHRSVSWYQQTPGQGLQFLFEYFSETQRNKGNFPGRFSGRQFSNSRSEMNVSTLELGDSALYLCASSAGGTSYGYTFGSGTRLTVV.

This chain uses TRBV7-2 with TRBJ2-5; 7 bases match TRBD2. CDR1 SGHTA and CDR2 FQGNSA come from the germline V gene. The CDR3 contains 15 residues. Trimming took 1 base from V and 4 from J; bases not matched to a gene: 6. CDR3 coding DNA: TGTGCCAGCAGCTTAGTGGGCGGGAGAGGAGAGACCCAGTACTTC. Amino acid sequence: CASSLVGGRGETQYF.

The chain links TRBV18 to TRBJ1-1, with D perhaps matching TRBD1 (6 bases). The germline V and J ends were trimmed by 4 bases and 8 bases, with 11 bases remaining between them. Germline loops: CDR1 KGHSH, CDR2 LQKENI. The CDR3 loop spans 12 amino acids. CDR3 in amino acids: CASSLGTREAFF. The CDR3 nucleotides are TGTGCCAGCTCACTTGGGACAAGAGAAGCTTTCTTT.

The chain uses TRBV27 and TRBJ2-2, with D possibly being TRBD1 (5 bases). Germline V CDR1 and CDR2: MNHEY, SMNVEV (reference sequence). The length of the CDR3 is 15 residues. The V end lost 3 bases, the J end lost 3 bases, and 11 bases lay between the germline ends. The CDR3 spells CASSLVAGYTGELFF. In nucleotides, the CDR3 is TGTGCCAGCAGTTTGGTGGCAGGGTACACCGGGGAGCTGTTTTTT.

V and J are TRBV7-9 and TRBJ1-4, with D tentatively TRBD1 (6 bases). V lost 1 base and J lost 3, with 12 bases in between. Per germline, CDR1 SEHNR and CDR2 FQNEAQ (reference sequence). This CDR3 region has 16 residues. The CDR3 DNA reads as TGTGCCAGCAGCTTAGTGAGCGGGACATCTAATGAAAAACTGTTTTTT. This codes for CASSLVSGTSNEKLFF.

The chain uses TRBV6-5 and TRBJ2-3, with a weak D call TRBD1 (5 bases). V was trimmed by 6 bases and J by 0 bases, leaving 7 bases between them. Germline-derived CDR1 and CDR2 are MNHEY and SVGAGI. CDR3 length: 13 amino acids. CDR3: CASRGPSTDTQYF. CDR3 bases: TGTGCCAGCAGGGGGCCCAGCACAGATACGCAGTATTTT.

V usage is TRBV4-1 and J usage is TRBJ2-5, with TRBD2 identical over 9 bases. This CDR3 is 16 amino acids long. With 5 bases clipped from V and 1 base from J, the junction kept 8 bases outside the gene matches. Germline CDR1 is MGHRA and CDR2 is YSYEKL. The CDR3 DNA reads TGCGCCAGCAGCTCGCTGACTAGCGGCTTCCAAGAGACCCAGTACTTC. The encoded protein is CASSSLTSGFQETQYF.

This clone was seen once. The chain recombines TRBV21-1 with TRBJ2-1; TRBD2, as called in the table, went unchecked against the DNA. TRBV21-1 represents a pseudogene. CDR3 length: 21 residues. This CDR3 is CASSTPRGLGGRGPAYNEQFF. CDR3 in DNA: TGTGCCAGCAGCACTCCCCGGGGTCTGGGCGGGAGGGGACCCGCCTACAATGAGCAGTTCTTC.

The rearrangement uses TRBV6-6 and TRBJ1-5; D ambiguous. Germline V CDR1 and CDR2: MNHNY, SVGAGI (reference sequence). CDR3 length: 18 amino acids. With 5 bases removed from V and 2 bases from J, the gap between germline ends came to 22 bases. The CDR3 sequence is CASSPSPRRVTGNQPQHF. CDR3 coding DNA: TGTGCCAGCAGTCCTAGCCCTAGGAGGGTCACAGGCAATCAGCCCCAGCATTTT.

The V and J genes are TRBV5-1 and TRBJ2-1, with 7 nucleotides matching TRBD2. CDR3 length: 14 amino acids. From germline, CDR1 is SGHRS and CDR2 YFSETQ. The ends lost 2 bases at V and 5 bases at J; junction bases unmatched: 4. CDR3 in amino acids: CASSFAGTNNEQFF. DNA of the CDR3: TGCGCCAGCAGCTTCGCGGGGACTAACAATGAGCAGTTCTTC.

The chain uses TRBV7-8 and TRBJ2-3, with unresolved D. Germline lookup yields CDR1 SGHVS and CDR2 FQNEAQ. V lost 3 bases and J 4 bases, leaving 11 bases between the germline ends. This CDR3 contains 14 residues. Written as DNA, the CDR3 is TGTGCCAGCAGCTTTCGTAGTTCCCCAGATACGCAGTATTTT. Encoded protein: CASSFRSSPDTQYF.

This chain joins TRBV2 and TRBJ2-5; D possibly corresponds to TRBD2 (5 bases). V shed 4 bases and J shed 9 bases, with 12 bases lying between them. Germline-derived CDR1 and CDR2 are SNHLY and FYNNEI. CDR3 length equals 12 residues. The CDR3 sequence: CASSVGGRSQYF. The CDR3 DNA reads TGTGCCAGCAGTGTAGGCGGGCGGTCCCAGTACTTC. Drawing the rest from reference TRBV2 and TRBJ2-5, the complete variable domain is EPEVTQTPSHQVTQMGQEVILRCVPISNHLYFYWYRQILGQKVEFLVSFYNNEISEKSEIFDDQFSVERPDGSNFTLKIRSTKLEDSAMYFCASSVGGRSQYFGPGTRLLVL.

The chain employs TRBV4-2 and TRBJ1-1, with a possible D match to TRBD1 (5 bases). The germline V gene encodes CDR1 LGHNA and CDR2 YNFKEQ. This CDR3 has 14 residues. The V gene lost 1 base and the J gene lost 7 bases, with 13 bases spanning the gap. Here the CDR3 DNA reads TGTGCCAGCAGCCAAGTTTTAGGGGTGGGTGAAGCTTTCTTT. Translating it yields CASSQVLGVGEAFF.

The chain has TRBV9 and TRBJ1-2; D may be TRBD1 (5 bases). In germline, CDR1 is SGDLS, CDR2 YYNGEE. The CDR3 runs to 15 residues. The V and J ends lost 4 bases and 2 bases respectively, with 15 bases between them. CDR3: CASSPRTRANYGYTF. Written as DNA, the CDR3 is TGTGCCAGCAGCCCAAGGACAAGGGCGAACTATGGCTACACCTTC.

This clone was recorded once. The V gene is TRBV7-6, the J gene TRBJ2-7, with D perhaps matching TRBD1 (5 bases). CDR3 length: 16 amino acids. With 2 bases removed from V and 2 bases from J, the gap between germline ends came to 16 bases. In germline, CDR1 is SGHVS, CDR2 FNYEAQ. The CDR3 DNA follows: TGTGCCAGCAGCTTATATGCAACAGGACCCCCCTACGAGCAGTACTTC. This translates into CASSLYATGPPYEQYF.

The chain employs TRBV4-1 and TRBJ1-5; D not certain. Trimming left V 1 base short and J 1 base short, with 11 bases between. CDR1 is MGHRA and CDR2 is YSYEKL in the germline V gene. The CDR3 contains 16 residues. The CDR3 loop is CASSQVATISNQPQHF. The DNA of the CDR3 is TGCGCCAGCAGCCAAGTTGCTACGATCAGCAATCAGCCCCAGCATTTT.

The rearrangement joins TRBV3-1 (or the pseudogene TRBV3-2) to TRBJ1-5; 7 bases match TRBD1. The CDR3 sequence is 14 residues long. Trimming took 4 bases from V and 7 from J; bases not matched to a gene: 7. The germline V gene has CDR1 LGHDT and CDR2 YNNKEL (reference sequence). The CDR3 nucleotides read TGTGCCAGCAGCCTCCTAACAGGGGAACAGCCCCAGCATTTT. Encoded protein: CASSLLTGEQPQHF.